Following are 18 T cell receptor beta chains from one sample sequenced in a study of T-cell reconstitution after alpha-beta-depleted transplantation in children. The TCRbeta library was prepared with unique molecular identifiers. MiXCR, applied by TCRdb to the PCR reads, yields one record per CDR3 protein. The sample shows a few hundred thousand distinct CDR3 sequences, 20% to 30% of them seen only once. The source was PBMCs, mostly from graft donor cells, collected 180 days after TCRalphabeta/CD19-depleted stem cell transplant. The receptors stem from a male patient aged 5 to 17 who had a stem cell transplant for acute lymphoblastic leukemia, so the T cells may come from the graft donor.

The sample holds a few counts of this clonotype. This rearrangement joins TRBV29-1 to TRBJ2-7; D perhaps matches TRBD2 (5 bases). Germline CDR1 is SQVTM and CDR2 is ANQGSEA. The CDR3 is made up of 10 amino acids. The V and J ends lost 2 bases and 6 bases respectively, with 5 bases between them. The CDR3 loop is CSVERGEQYF. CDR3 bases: TGCAGCGTTGAACGGGGCGAGCAGTACTTC.

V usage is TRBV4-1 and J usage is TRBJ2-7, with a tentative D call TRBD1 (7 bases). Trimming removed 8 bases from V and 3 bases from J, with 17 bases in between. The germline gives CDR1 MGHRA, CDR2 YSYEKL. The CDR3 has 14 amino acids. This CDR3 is CASSGGLGFYEQYF. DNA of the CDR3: TGCGCCAGCTCAGGGGGGCTAGGTTTCTACGAGCAGTACTTC.

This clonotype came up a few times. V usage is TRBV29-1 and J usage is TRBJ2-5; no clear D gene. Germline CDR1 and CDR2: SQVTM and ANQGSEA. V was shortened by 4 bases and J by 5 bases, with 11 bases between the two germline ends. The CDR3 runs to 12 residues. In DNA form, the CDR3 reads TGCAGCGTTGTATTCTGGTCGGAGACCCAGTACTTC. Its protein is CSVVFWSETQYF.

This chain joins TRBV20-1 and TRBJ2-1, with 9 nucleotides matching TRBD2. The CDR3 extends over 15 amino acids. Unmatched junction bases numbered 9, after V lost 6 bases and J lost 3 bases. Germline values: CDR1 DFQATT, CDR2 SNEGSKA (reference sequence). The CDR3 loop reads CSARKREDLYNEQFF. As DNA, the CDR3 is TGCAGTGCGAGGAAGCGGGAGGACCTCTACAATGAGCAGTTCTTC.

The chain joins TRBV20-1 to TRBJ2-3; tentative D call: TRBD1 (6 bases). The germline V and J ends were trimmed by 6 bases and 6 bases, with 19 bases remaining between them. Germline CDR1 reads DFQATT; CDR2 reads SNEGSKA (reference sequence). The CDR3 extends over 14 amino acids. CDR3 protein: CSALARDTGDTQYF. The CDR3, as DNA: TGCAGTGCACTGGCCCGGGACACTGGGGATACGCAGTATTTT.

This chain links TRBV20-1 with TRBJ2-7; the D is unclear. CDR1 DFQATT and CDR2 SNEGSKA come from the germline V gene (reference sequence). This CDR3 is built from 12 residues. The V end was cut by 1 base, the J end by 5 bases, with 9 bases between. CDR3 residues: CSARGRRDEQYF. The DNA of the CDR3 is TGCAGTGCTAGAGGGAGAAGGGACGAGCAGTACTTC.

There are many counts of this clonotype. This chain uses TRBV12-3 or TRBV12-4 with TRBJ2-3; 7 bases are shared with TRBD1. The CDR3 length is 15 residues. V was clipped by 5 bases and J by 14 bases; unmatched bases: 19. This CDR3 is CASSPPGTVSFKRYF. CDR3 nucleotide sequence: TGTGCCAGCAGTCCCCCCGGGACAGTCTCCTTTAAACGGTATTTT.

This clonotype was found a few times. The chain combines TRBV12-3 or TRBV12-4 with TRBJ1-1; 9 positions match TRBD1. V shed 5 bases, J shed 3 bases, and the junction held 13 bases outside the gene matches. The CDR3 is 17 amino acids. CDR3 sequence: CASSPYRGRRVDTEAFF. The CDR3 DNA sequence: TGTGCCAGCAGTCCCTACAGGGGGCGAAGGGTGGACACTGAAGCTTTCTTT.

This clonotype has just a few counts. The CDR3 DNA follows: TGTGCCAGCAGACGGGAAATCACCCCGAAGAGCTCCTATAATTCACCCCTCCACTTT. Amino acid sequence: CASRREITPKSSYNSPLHF. V and J are TRBV3-1 and TRBJ1-6, with no clear D. CDR3 length: 19 residues. CDR1 is LGHDT and CDR2 is YNNKEL in the germline V gene (reference sequence). V dropped 6 bases and J dropped 0 bases, with 21 bases sitting between them.

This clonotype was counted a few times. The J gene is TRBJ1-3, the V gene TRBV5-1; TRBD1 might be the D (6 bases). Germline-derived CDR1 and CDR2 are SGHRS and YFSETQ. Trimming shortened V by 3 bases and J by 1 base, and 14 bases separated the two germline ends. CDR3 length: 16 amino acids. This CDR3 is CASSWGLQGSGNTIYF. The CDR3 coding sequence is TGCGCCAGCAGCTGGGGGCTGCAGGGATCTGGAAACACCATATATTTT.

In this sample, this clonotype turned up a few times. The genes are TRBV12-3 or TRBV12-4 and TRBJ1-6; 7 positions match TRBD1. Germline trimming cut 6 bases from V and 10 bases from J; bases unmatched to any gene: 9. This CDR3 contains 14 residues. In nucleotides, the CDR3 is TGTGCCAGCAGCCCCAACAGGGGTCGGTCACCCCTCCACTTT. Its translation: CASSPNRGRSPLHF.

The CDR3 DNA reads TGCGCCAGCAGTTCGACAGGGAACAATCAGCCCCAGCATTTT. Protein: CASSSTGNNQPQHF. The chain carries TRBV10-1 and TRBJ1-5; 7 nucleotides align to TRBD1. Unmatched junction bases numbered 4, after V lost 5 bases and J lost 3 bases. Looked up from germline, CDR1 is WNHNN and CDR2 is SYGVQD (reference sequence). The CDR3 has 14 amino acids.

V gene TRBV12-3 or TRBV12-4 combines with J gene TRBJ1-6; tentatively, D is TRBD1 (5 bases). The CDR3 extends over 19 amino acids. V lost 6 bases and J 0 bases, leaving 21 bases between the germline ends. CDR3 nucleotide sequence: TGTGCCAGCAGGACCGTGACAGTGGTCCATAGCTCCTATAATTCACCCCTCCACTTT. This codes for CASRTVTVVHSSYNSPLHF.

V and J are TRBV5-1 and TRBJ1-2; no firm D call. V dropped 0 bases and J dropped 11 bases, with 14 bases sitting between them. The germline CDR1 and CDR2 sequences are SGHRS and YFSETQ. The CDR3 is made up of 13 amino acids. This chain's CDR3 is CASSLGQSPRYTF. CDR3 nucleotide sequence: TGCGCCAGCAGCTTGGGCCAGTCTCCGAGGTACACCTTC.

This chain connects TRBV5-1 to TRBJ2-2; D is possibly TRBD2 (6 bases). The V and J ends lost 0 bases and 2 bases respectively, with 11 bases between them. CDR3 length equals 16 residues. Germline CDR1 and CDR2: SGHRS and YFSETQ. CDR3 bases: TGCGCCAGCAGCTTGGCAGCGGGTATAAACACCGGGGAGCTGTTTTTT. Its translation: CASSLAAGINTGELFF. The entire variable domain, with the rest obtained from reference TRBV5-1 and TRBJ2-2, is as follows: KAGVTQTPRYLIKTRGQQVTLSCSPISGHRSVSWYQQTPGQGLQFLFEYFSETQRNKGNFPGRFSGRQFSNSRSEMNVSTLELGDSALYLCASSLAAGINTGELFFGEGSRLTVL.

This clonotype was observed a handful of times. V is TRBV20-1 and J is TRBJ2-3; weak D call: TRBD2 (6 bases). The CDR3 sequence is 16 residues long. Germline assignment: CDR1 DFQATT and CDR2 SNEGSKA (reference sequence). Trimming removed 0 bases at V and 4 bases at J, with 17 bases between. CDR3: CSARDSTSWGSDTQYF. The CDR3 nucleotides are TGCAGTGCTAGAGATAGTACTAGCTGGGGATCAGATACGCAGTATTTT.

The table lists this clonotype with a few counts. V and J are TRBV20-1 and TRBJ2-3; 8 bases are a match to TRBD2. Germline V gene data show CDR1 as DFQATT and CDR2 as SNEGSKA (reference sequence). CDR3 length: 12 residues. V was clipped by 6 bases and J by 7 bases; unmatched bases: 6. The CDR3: CSAPLSGNTQYF. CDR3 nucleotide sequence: TGCAGTGCCCCCCTTAGCGGGAATACGCAGTATTTT.

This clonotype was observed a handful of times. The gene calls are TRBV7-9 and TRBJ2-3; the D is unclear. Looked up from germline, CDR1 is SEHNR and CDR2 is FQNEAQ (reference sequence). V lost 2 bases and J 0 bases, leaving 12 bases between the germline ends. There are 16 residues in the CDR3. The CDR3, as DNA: TGTGCCAGCAGCTTATCCCGTATGCGAAGCACAGATACGCAGTATTTT. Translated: CASSLSRMRSTDTQYF.